This T cell receptor (beta chain) was identified during a study of T-cell reconstitution after alpha-beta-depleted transplantation in children. Study results and limitations: There were some patients whose high TCRbeta diversity at day 60 came from surviving recipient T cells and thymic progenitors. It was newly produced T cells that mostly accounted for T-cell counts and diversity one year after transplant. Expanded clones from the graft, numbering several hundred, reportedly supplied alpha-beta T cells about two months after transplant.

This CDR3 has 13 residues. V lost 4 bases and J lost 6, with 11 bases in between. Germline lookup yields CDR1 SGHTA and CDR2 FQGNSA. Of note for this clonotype: Its antigen is still unknown.

For TCRbeta, the library was prepared with unique molecular identifiers. Using its own MiXCR run on the PCR reads, TCRdb lists one record per CDR3 protein. The data hold more than 400,000 distinct CDR3 sequences, with around two fifths observed a single time. Specimen: PBMCs, collected before TCRalphabeta/CD19-depleted stem cell transplant. The chain links TRBV7-2 to TRBJ2-3; D possibly matches TRBD1 or TRBD2 (5 bases each). This clonotype was sampled from a girl aged 2-10 years with aplastic anemia, due to receive a stem cell transplant. CDR3 DNA sequence: TGTGCCAGCAGCTCGGGGAAGGGGGATACGCAGTATTTT. This sequence encodes CASSSGKGDTQYF.